This T cell receptor beta chain derives from a study of cytomegalovirus exposure and HLA in healthy donors. As for the study in general: From HLA-typed donors, an early data release held 70 million to 100 million unique TCRs. Study-level results: A few V segments could not be told apart, such as TRBV6-2 and TRBV6-3, and were left out.

The PCR had 60 Vbeta and 13 Jbeta primers. Here immunoSEQ multiplex PCR was the method, and the copy in TCRdb shows in-frame clones only, minus some. Of approximately 160,000 clones in the sample, roughly 79% were seen once. This clone was seen a single time. Its antigen is unidentified. Germline CDR1 and CDR2: LGHNA and YNFKEQ. Trimming took off 0 bases at V and 9 bases at J, with 11 bases between the two ends. This CDR3 comprises 13 residues. This chain links TRBV4-2 with TRBJ1-1; D is uncertain. The sequence was obtained from a woman aged 50 to 60 in good health and CMV-seropositive. The specimen was PBMCs. The CDR3, as DNA: TGTGCCAGCAGCCAAGACCGGGGTACGAAAGCTTTCTTT. Amino acids: CASSQDRGTKAFF.